This section outlines one T cell receptor beta chain sequence together with its context. The entry originates in a study of shared clonotypes between healthy human individuals. Repertoires were generated with immunoSEQ multiplex PCR, while TCRdb's copy carries only in-frame clones and drops some. The sample consists of around 2.5 million clones, approximately 94% of them appearing once. V was shortened by 5 bases and J by 1 base, with 16 bases between the two germline ends. Germline loops: CDR1 SGHAT, CDR2 FQNNGV. This CDR3 is 16 amino acids long. Naive CD4+ cells were CD45RA-selected; the remaining cells were memory.

The specimen was naive CD4+ T cells from PBMCs. Subset specified: CD45RA+ positively selected. This clonotype originated in a man aged 18 to 29 in good health. Some clones in this sample may be carry-over from other donors' samples. This chain uses TRBV11-2 with TRBJ2-3, with D perhaps matching TRBD1 (5 bases). This chain's CDR3 is CASSKGFQGGTDTQYF. The CDR3 region has the DNA TGTGCCAGCAGCAAGGGGTTTCAAGGGGGCACAGATACGCAGTATTTT.